The 17 T cell receptor beta chains in this list originate from one sample, sequenced in a study of molecular identifiers for immune sequencing clone quantification. One entry per CDR3 protein results from TCRdb running MiXCR on the PCR reads. There are approximately 630,000 distinct CDR3 sequences in the sample; about 25% occur only once, and about 0.73% lies in the top ten. The sequenced sample consisted of naive CD8+ T cells from blood, with Jurkat cell RNA spiked in. The subset here: FACS-sorted CD8+CD4-CCR7+CD45RA+ naive T cells. The source is a human donor in good health. Some libraries in this study had Jurkat cell RNA spiked in.

As regards this clonotype: A much larger clone lies one base from this, so it may be a read error. The rearrangement links TRBV20-1 to TRBJ2-7; D unclear. This CDR3 contains 14 residues. V lost 0 bases to trimming and J lost 5 bases, with 14 bases between them. The germline CDR1 and CDR2 sequences are DFQATT and SNEGSKA (reference sequence). The CDR3 DNA is TGCAGTGCTAGAGATCAGCAGGTTATCAACGAGCAGTACTTC. This sequence encodes CSARDQQVINEQYF.

Concerning this clonotype: A much bigger clone sits one base away, suggesting this may be a read error. This chain connects TRBV7-9 to TRBJ2-5, with a tentative D call TRBD1 (6 bases). Trimming removed 7 bases from V and 9 bases from J, with 30 bases in between. The CDR3 totals 17 residues. The germline V gene encodes CDR1 SEHNR and CDR2 FQNEAQ (reference sequence). CDR3 amino acids: CASTNPEAAGDQEPQYF. The CDR3 region has the DNA TGTGCCAGCACCAACCCCGAGGCCGCAGGGGACCAGGAGCCCCAGTACTTC.

In its sample, this clonotype was seen many times. CDR3: CASSYSTGVRTYEQYF. The CDR3 region has the DNA TGTGCCAGCAGTTACTCGACCGGGGTCCGAACCTACGAGCAGTACTTC. The chain employs TRBV6-2 or TRBV6-3 and TRBJ2-7, with D possibly TRBD2 on 5 matching bases. V lost 0 bases and J 2 bases, leaving 14 bases between the germline ends. CDR3 length: 16 amino acids. Germline V gene lookup returns CDR1 MNHEY and CDR2 SVGEGT.

As to this clonotype: A read error is possible here, since a much larger clone lies one base away. V gene TRBV4-3 combines with J gene TRBJ2-6; tentatively, D is TRBD2 (5 bases). V was trimmed by 3 bases and J by 2 bases, leaving 14 bases between them. The CDR3 extends over 17 amino acids. Germline assignment: CDR1 LGHNA and CDR2 YSLEER. CDR3 in DNA: TGCGCCAGCAGCCAGGAAGGATCTAGCACTGGGGCCAACGTCCTGACTTTC. Translating gives CASSQEGSSTGANVLTF.

This chain links TRBV6-5 with TRBJ2-7, with D hard to call. CDR1 is MNHEY and CDR2 is SVGAGI in the germline V gene. Trimming left V 4 bases short and J 10 bases short, with 17 bases between. The CDR3 covers 13 residues. The CDR3 loop is CASSSSIGRIQYF. CDR3 bases: TGTGCCAGCAGTTCGAGCATAGGACGGATTCAGTACTTC.

This clonotype was seen ten or more times. The rearrangement uses TRBV20-1 and TRBJ1-5; 8 nucleotides match TRBD1. With V trimmed by 3 bases and J by 6 bases, 10 bases remained unmatched. This CDR3 contains 15 residues. The germline V gene encodes CDR1 DFQATT and CDR2 SNEGSKA (reference sequence). The CDR3 here is CSASLIGQGIQPQHF. CDR3 bases: TGCAGTGCTAGTTTAATTGGACAGGGTATTCAGCCCCAGCATTTT.

This clonotype has at least ten counts. J is TRBJ2-2 and V is TRBV24-1; D remains unclear. The V and J ends lost 0 bases and 4 bases respectively, with 8 bases between them. The CDR3 has 15 residues. Looked up from germline, CDR1 is KGHDR and CDR2 is SFDVKD. CDR3 amino acids: CATSDLAQPTGELFF. The CDR3 bases are TGTGCCACCAGTGATTTGGCACAGCCCACCGGGGAGCTGTTTTTT.

This clonotype came up a few times. V is TRBV3-1 and J is TRBJ2-5; 13 bases are shared with TRBD2. The junction had 6 bases not matched to a gene; V was cut back by 4 bases and J by 4 bases. The length of the CDR3 is 16 residues. Germline V gene data show CDR1 as LGHDT and CDR2 as YNNKEL (reference sequence). CDR3 protein: CASSPRTSGGLETQYF. The CDR3, as DNA: TGTGCCAGCAGCCCGAGGACTAGCGGGGGCCTAGAGACCCAGTACTTC.

This clonotype was recorded at least ten times. The rearrangement uses TRBV6-2 or TRBV6-3 and TRBJ2-3, with 7 bases lining up with TRBD1. Looked up from germline, CDR1 is MNHEY and CDR2 is SVGEGT. This CDR3 is 14 amino acids long. V shed 10 bases, J shed 0 bases, and the junction held 7 bases outside the gene matches. CDR3 nucleotide sequence: TGTGCCACTGACGGGACAGATAGCACAGATACGCAGTATTTT. It specifies CATDGTDSTDTQYF.

This clonotype has ten or more counts. The CDR3 bases are TGCAGCGTTGGCGGACTAGCAGCACCCACAGATACGCAGTATTTT. The encoded protein is CSVGGLAAPTDTQYF. This sequence joins TRBV29-1 and TRBJ2-3; 8 bases match TRBD2. The CDR3 totals 15 residues. Trimming took 4 bases from V and 2 from J; bases not matched to a gene: 8. The V gene's germline CDR1 is SQVTM and CDR2 ANQGSEA.

In this sample, this clonotype turned up many times. The gene calls are TRBV7-8 and TRBJ1-4, with a tentative D call TRBD1 (5 bases). Between the trimmed V and J ends, which lost 6 bases and 0 bases, there was a span of 11 bases. Germline V CDR1 and CDR2: SGHVS, FQNEAQ. The CDR3 has 15 amino acids. The CDR3 reads CASRDTGATNEKLFF. The CDR3, as DNA: TGTGCCAGCAGAGACACGGGGGCAACTAATGAAAAACTGTTTTTT.

The sample holds a few counts of this clonotype. The chain carries TRBV19 and TRBJ1-2; possibly TRBD1 for D (5 bases). The germline V gene has CDR1 LNHDA and CDR2 SQIVND (reference sequence). V was pared by 0 bases and J by 3 bases, with 11 bases between. This CDR3 contains 15 residues. CDR3 sequence (DNA): TGTGCCAGTAGTATAGATGGGACCGACGACTATGGCTACACCTTC. It specifies CASSIDGTDDYGYTF.

Turning to this clonotype: Mismatch with germline at one junction end may stem from a read error. The rearrangement links TRBV7-3 to TRBJ1-1; the D is unclear. The V gene's germline CDR1 is SGHTA and CDR2 FQGTGA. The CDR3 is 13 residues long. CDR3 protein: CVSSLFSWSEAFF. The CDR3 nucleotides are TGTGTCAGCAGCTTATTCTCTTGGTCTGAAGCTTTCTTT.

The genes are TRBV19 and TRBJ2-7; 10 bases fit TRBD2. With V trimmed by 5 bases and J by 6 bases, 7 bases remained unmatched. The CDR3 consists of 14 residues. Looked up from germline, CDR1 is LNHDA and CDR2 is SQIVND (reference sequence). The CDR3: CASSLAGAVREQYF. The DNA of the CDR3 is TGTGCCAGTAGTCTAGCGGGAGCGGTGCGCGAGCAGTACTTC. Combining the CDR3 with reference TRBV19 and TRBJ2-7 gives the whole variable domain DGGITQSPKYLFRKEGQNVTLSCEQNLNHDAMYWYRQDPGQGLRLIYYSQIVNDFQKGDIAEGYSVSREKKESFPLTVTSAQKNPTAFYLCASSLAGAVREQYFGPGTRLTVT.

CDR3 loop: CASSSRTGEITDTQYF. The CDR3 DNA follows: TGTGCCAGCAGCTCCCGGACAGGGGAGATCACAGATACGCAGTATTTT. V is TRBV7-6 and J is TRBJ2-3, with 9 positions matching TRBD1. Germline V gene sequence: CDR1 SGHVS, CDR2 FNYEAQ. With V trimmed by 4 bases and J by 2 bases, 7 bases remained unmatched. The CDR3 totals 16 residues.

At least ten counts were recorded for this clonotype. The chain joins TRBV7-9 to TRBJ1-5, with 8 bases fitting TRBD1. The germline gives CDR1 SEHNR, CDR2 FQNEAQ (reference sequence). J was trimmed by 4 bases and V by 4 bases; bases with no gene match: 6. This CDR3 is built from 15 residues. CDR3 in amino acids: CASSSPGTGNQPQHF. In DNA form, the CDR3 reads TGTGCCAGCAGCTCCCCCGGGACAGGAAATCAGCCCCAGCATTTT.

In this sample, this clonotype turned up many times. The chain combines TRBV18 with TRBJ2-3; TRBD2 might be the D (6 bases). V was pared by 3 bases and J by 1 base, with 11 bases between. Germline V gives CDR1 KGHSH, CDR2 LQKENI. The CDR3 length is 15 residues. The CDR3 loop is CASSPWDSGTDTQYF. For the CDR3, the DNA is TGTGCCAGCTCACCTTGGGACTCCGGCACAGATACGCAGTATTTT.